The following is a TCR beta chain sequence with its context. Antigen specificity is unknown. Researchers prepared the TCRbeta library using unique molecular identifiers, the study reports. TCRdb recomputed calls from the PCR reads with MiXCR, one row per CDR3 protein. Of a few hundred thousand distinct CDR3 sequences listed, 27% are singletons. The sample is drawn from a study of T-cell reconstitution after alpha-beta-depleted transplantation in children. J gave up 2 bases and V 4 bases, and 10 bases lay outside the gene matches. This CDR3 spans 16 amino acids. Germline values: CDR1 SGHRS, CDR2 YFSETQ. Overall study results and limits: At day 60, the high TCRbeta diversity found in some patients originated from recipient T cells and thymic progenitors that had survived. Most T-cell counts and diversity one year after the transplant came from T cells that were newly produced.

Sequenced material: PBMCs, taken before TCRalphabeta/CD19-depleted stem cell transplant. The rearrangement links TRBV5-1 to TRBJ2-3; 7 bases align to TRBD1. The receptor was isolated from a boy in the first two years of life with Wiskott-Aldrich syndrome, due to receive a stem cell transplant. For the CDR3, the DNA is TGCGCCAGCAGCCTGACTGGACAGGTTATCACAGATACGCAGTATTTT. Protein sequence: CASSLTGQVITDTQYF.